This TCR beta chain came from a study of T-cell reconstitution after alpha-beta-depleted transplantation in children. Germline V gene lookup returns CDR1 SGHKS and CDR2 YYEKEE (reference sequence). Trimming took off 3 bases at V and 3 bases at J, with 16 bases between the two ends. The CDR3 is made up of 15 amino acids. General study results and limits: Several hundred expanded graft clones reportedly gave rise to the alpha-beta T cells present about two months after transplant. The study traced high day-60 TCRbeta diversity in some patients to surviving recipient T cells and thymic progenitors. At one year after transplant, newly produced T cells mostly accounted for T-cell counts and diversity.

Concerning this clonotype itself: No antigen is known for it.

Unique molecular identifiers were built into the TCRbeta library. TCRdb reanalysed the PCR reads using MiXCR and keeps one entry per CDR3 protein. The sample yields about 980,000 distinct CDR3 sequences, 25% to 35% seen once. The sample in question was PBMCs, mostly from graft donor cells, obtained 360 days after TCRalphabeta/CD19-depleted stem cell transplant. The TCR originated in a boy under two years old who had a stem cell transplant for SCID, so the T cells may come from the graft donor. J is TRBJ2-7 and V is TRBV5-5; D remains ambiguous. CDR3 in amino acids: CASSSNPIIYYEQYF. The CDR3 DNA reads as TGTGCCAGCAGCTCAAACCCTATCATCTACTACGAGCAGTACTTC.